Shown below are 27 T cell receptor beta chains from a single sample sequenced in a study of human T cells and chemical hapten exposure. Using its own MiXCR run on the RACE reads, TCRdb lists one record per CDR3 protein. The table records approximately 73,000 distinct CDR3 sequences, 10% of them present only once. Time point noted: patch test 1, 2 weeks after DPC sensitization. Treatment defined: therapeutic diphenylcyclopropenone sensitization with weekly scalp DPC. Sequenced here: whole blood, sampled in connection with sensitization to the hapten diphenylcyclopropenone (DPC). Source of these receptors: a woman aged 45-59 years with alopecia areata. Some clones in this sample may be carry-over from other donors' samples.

The CDR3 is CASTQGQGPSGYTF. The CDR3 nucleotides are TGTGCCAGCACCCAGGGGCAGGGACCCTCGGGCTACACCTTC. The chain is built from TRBV12-3 or TRBV12-4 and TRBJ1-2; possible D gene TRBD1, 6 bases. There are 14 residues in the CDR3. Trimming removed 7 bases from V and 8 bases from J, with 20 bases in between.

DNA for the CDR3: TGCAGTGCTAGAGAAGGAGGACTGAACACTGAAGCTTTCTTT. It specifies CSAREGGLNTEAFF. The chain employs TRBV20-1 and TRBJ1-1, with D uncertain. Trimming stripped 0 bases from V and 0 bases from J, with 8 bases between. There are 14 residues in the CDR3. Germline CDR1 reads DFQATT; CDR2 reads SNEGSKA (reference sequence).

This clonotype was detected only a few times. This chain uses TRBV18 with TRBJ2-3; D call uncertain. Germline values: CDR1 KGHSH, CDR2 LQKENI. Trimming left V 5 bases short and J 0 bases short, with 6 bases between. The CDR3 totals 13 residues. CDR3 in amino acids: CASSSPSTDTQYF. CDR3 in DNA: TGTGCCAGCTCATCCCCGAGCACAGATACGCAGTATTTT.

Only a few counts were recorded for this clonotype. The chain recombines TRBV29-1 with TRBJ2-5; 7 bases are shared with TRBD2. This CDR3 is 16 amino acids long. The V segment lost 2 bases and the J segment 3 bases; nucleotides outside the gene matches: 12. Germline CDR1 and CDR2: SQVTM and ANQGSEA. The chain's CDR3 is CSVEKRGGTKKETQYF. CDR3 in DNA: TGCAGCGTTGAAAAAAGAGGCGGGACTAAAAAAGAGACCCAGTACTTC.

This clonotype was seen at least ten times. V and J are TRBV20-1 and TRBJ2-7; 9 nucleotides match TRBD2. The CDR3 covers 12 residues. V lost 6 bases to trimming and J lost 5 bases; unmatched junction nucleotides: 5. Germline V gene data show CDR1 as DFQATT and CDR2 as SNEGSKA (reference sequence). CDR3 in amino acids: CSAQRGANEQYF. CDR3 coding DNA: TGCAGTGCCCAGCGGGGGGCTAACGAGCAGTACTTC.

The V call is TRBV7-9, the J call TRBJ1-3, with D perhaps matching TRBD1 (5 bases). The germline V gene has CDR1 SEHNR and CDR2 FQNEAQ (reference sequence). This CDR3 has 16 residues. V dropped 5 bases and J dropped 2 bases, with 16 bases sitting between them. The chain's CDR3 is CASSPIGEGPGNTIYF. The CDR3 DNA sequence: TGTGCCAGCAGCCCCATAGGGGAGGGCCCTGGAAACACCATATATTTT.

DNA of the CDR3: TGTGCCAGCAGTTTATGGGAATCCGCGAACACCGGGGAGCTGTTTTTT. Protein sequence: CASSLWESANTGELFF. This chain uses TRBV12-3 or TRBV12-4 with TRBJ2-2; D gene unclear. This CDR3 comprises 16 residues. V was pared by 2 bases and J by 0 bases, with 10 bases between.

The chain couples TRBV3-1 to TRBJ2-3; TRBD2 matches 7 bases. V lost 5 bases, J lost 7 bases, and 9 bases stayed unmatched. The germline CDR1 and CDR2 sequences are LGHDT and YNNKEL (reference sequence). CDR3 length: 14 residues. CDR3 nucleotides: TGTGCCAGCAGCTCTAGCGGAGGAACGTATACGCAGTATTTT. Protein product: CASSSSGGTYTQYF.

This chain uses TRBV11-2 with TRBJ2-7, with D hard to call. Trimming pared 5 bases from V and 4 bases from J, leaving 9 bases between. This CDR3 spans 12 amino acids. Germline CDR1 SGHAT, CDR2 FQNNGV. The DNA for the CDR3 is TGTGCCAGCAGCCAACTGAAGTACGAGCAGTACTTC. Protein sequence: CASSQLKYEQYF.

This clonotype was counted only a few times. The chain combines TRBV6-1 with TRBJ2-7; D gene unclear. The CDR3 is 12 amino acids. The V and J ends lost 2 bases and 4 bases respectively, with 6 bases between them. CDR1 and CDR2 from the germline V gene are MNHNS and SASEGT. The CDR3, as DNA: TGTGCCAGCAGTGAACTAGGGTACGAGCAGTACTTC. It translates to CASSELGYEQYF.

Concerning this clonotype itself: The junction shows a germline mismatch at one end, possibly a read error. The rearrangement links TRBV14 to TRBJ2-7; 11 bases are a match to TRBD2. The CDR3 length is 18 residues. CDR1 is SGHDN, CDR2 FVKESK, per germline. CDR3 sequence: CASSQVHPLAGVSYEQHF. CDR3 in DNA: TGTGCCAGCAGCCAAGTTCACCCACTAGCGGGAGTGTCCTACGAGCAGCACTTC.

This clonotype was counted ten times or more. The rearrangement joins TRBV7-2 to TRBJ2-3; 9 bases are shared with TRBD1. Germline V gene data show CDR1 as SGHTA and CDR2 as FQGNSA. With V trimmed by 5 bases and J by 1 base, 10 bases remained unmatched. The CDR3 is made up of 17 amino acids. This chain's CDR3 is CASSADRGPRGTDTQYF. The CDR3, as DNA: TGTGCCAGCAGCGCGGACAGGGGCCCTCGGGGCACAGATACGCAGTATTTT.

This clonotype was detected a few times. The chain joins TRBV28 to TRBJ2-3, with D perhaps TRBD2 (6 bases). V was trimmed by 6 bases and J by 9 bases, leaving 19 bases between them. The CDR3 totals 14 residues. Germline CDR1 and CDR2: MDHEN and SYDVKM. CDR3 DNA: TGTGCCAGCAGACAGACCACACCGGGGGAAACGCAGTATTTT. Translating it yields CASRQTTPGETQYF.

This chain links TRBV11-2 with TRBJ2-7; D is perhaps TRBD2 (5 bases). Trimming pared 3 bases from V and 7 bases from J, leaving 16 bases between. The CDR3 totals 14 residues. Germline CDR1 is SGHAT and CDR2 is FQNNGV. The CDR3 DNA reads TGTGCCAGCAGCTTGACTCCGATTACGGGGGAGCAGTACTTC. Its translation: CASSLTPITGEQYF.

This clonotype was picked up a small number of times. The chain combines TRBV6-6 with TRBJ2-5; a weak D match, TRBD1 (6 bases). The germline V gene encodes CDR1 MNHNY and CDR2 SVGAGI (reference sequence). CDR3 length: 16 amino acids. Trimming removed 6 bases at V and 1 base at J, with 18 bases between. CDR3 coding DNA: TGTGCCAGCAGCAAAAACAGGGAACACATCCAAGAGACCCAGTACTTC. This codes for CASSKNREHIQETQYF.

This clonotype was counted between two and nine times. The CDR3 DNA reads TGTGCCAGCAGGTTTGCTGCGGGGGGCGAGCAGTACTTC. Translated, it gives CASRFAAGGEQYF. This chain uses TRBV12-3 or TRBV12-4 with TRBJ2-7, with 8 bases lining up with TRBD2. V lost 6 bases and J lost 6; bases outside the gene matches: 7. The CDR3 has 13 residues.

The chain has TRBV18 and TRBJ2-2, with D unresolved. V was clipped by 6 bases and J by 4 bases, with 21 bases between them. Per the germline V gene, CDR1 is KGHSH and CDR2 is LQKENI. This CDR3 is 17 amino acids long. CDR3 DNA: TGTGCCAGCTCCAAAGTCGAGCTGGACGGTTTCACCGGGGAGCTGTTTTTT. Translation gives CASSKVELDGFTGELFF.

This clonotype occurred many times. CDR3 nucleotide sequence: TGTGCCAGCAGCGGGACGAATAGAGCAACTAATGAAAAACTGTTTTTT. Its translation: CASSGTNRATNEKLFF. The rearrangement links TRBV2 to TRBJ1-4; a possible D gene is TRBD1 (5 bases). CDR1 is SNHLY, CDR2 FYNNEI, per germline. V lost 6 bases, J lost 0 bases, and 14 bases lay in between. The CDR3 contains 16 residues.

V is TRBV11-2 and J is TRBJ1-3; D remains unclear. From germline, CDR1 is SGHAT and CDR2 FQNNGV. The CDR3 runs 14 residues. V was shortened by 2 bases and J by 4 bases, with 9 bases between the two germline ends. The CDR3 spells CASSLYEGGNTIYF. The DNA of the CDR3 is TGTGCCAGCAGCTTATACGAGGGAGGAAACACCATATATTTT.

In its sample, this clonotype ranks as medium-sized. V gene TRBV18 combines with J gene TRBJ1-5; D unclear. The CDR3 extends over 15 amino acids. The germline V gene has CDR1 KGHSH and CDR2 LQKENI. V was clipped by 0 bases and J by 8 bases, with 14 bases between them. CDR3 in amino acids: CASSPPSRSSEPQHF. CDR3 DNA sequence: TGTGCCAGCTCACCACCGAGCAGATCGAGCGAGCCCCAGCATTTT.

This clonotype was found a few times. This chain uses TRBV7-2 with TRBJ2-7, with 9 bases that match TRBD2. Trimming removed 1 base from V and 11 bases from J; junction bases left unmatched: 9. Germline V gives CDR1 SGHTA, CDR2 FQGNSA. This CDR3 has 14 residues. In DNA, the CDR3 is TGTGCCAGCAGCTTAGATCTGGGACTAGCTCCAGAGTACTTC. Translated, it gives CASSLDLGLAPEYF.

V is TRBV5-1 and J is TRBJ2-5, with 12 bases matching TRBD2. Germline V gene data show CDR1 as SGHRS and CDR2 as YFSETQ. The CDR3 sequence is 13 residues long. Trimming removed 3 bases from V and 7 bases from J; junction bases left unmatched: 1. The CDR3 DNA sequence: TGCGCCAGCAGCTCGACTAGCGGGAGGACCCAGTACTTC. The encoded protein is CASSSTSGRTQYF.

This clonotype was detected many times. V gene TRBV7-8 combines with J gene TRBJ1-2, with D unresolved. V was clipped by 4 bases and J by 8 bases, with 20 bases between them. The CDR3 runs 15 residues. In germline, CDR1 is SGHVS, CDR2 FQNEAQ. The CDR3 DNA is TGTGCCAGCAGCTCGCCGTTTTCGGGCAGATCGGGCTACACCTTC. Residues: CASSSPFSGRSGYTF. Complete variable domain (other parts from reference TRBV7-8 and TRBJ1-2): GAGVSQSPRYKVAKRGQDVALRCDPISGHVSLFWYQQALGQGPEFLTYFQNEAQLDKSGLPSDRFFAERPEGSVSTLKIQRTQQEDSAVYLCASSSPFSGRSGYTFGSGTRLTVV.

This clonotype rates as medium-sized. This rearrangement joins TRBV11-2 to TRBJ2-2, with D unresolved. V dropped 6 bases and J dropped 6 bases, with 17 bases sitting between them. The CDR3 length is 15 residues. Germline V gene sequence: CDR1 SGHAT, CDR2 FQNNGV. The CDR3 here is CASSRLRMPSGELFF. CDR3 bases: TGTGCCAGCAGTCGACTTAGAATGCCGTCCGGGGAGCTGTTTTTT.

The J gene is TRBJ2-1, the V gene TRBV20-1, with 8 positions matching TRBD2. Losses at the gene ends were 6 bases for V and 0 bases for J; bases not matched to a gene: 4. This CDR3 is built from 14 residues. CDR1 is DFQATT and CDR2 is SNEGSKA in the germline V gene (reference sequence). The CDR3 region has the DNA TGCAGTGCGGAGCGGGGGAGCTCCTACAATGAGCAGTTCTTC. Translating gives CSAERGSSYNEQFF.

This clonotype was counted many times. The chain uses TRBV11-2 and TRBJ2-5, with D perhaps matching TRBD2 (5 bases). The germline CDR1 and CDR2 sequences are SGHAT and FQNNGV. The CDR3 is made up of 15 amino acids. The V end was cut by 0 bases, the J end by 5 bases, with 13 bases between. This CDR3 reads CASSLDPGRRETQYF. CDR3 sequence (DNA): TGTGCCAGCAGCTTAGATCCTGGGAGAAGGGAGACCCAGTACTTC. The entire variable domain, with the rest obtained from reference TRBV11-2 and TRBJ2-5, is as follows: EAGVAQSPRYKIIEKRQSVAFWCNPISGHATLYWYQQILGQGPKLLIQFQNNGVVDDSQLPKDRFSAERLKGVDSTLKIQPAKLEDSAVYLCASSLDPGRRETQYFGPGTRLLVL.

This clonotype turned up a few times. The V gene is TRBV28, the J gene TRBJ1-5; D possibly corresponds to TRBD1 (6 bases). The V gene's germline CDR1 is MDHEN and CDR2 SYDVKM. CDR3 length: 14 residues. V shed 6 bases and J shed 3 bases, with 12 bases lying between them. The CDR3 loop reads CASRRGPANQPQHF. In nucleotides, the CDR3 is TGTGCCAGCAGACGGGGGCCCGCCAATCAGCCCCAGCATTTT.